This TCR beta chain comes out of a study of beta chain features in type 1 diabetes. The CDR3 covers 15 residues. Trimming shortened V by 8 bases and J by 6 bases, and 20 bases separated the two germline ends. The germline V gene encodes CDR1 LGHNA and CDR2 YSLEER. Reverse transcribing all isolated RNA meant expressed TCRB transcripts were sequenced. Data came from immunoSEQ multiplex PCR; TCRdb stores just in-frame clones and leaves some out. The sample has 600,000 to 650,000 clones, roughly a sixth seen once. Study-level points and caveats: HLA influence on TCRB rearrangement stayed unresolved here. In comparison with healthy donors, patients had naive, central memory and Treg TCRB repertoires that appeared more similar.

This clone was detected a few times. Antigen unknown. This clonotype was sampled from a man younger than 35 in good health. V is TRBV4-3 and J is TRBJ2-1; D assignment may be TRBD1 or TRBD2 (7 bases each). The sequenced sample was naive CD4+ T cells from blood. The CDR3: CASDQGGIAGNEQFF. The CDR3 DNA reads as TGCGCCAGCGACCAAGGGGGCATAGCGGGCAATGAGCAGTTCTTC.